The 22 T cell receptor beta chains reported below all come from one sample, sequenced in a study of T cell repertoires in cytomegalovirus infection. TCRdb independently ran MiXCR on the reads; one entry per CDR3 protein. The top ten clones hold about an eighth of a sample with roughly 920,000 distinct CDR3 sequences, roughly 31% of them seen once. These receptors have no known antigen. This material consisted of cultured CD8+ T cells from PBMCs, taken from culture after CMV antigen stimulation. All receptors derive from a human donor in good health (CMV status not recorded). Some clones in this sample may be carry-over from other donors' samples.

This clonotype was detected only a few times. Here the CDR3 reads CASSFLAGGSTYEQYF. The CDR3, as DNA: TGTGCCAGCAGCTTTCTGGCGGGGGGAAGTACCTACGAGCAGTACTTC. This sequence joins TRBV7-6 and TRBJ2-7, with 8 bases matching TRBD2. CDR3 size: 16 residues. Looked up from germline, CDR1 is SGHVS and CDR2 is FNYEAQ. The V and J ends lost 3 bases and 2 bases, in that order; junction bases with no gene match: 9.

The chain joins TRBV4-1 to TRBJ2-7, with 7 bases fitting TRBD2. Trimming cost V 0 bases and J 5 bases; bases outside gene matches: 10. Germline assignment: CDR1 MGHRA and CDR2 YSYEKL. This CDR3 comprises 16 residues. This CDR3 is CASSQEMAGGFDEQYF. CDR3 bases: TGCGCCAGCAGCCAAGAGATGGCCGGGGGGTTCGACGAGCAGTACTTC.

CDR3 amino acids: CASSLGHRELFF. For the CDR3, the DNA is TGTGCCAGCAGTTTGGGCCACAGAGAGCTGTTTTTT. The chain has TRBV12-3 or TRBV12-4 and TRBJ2-2; D unresolved. This CDR3 spans 12 amino acids. V was pared by 3 bases and J by 11 bases, with 10 bases between.

This clonotype was recorded many times. The rearrangement uses TRBV11-1 and TRBJ2-3; D is possibly TRBD2 (6 bases). Germline V gene sequence: CDR1 SGHAT, CDR2 FQDESV (reference sequence). V was trimmed by 5 bases and J by 3 bases, leaving 15 bases between them. The CDR3 consists of 15 residues. CDR3 sequence: CASSPSEAGTDTQYF. The DNA for the CDR3 is TGTGCCAGCAGCCCTAGCGAGGCCGGGACAGATACGCAGTATTTT.

This chain connects TRBV4-1 to TRBJ2-1; the D gene is possibly TRBD1 (5 bases). V lost 2 bases and J lost 6, with 17 bases in between. The CDR3 totals 16 residues. Germline lookup yields CDR1 MGHRA and CDR2 YSYEKL. CDR3 DNA sequence: TGCGCCAGCAGCCAAACTCACTGGGGCACTACCAATGAGCAGTTCTTC. This sequence encodes CASSQTHWGTTNEQFF.

This clonotype was observed at least ten times. V gene TRBV7-2 combines with J gene TRBJ2-1, with D uncertain. Trimming removed 5 bases from V and 7 bases from J, with 21 bases in between. CDR1 and CDR2 (germline): SGHTA, FQGNSA. This CDR3 has 16 amino acids. DNA of the CDR3: TGTGCCAGCAGCCGACGGCTTGGACCCCCATGGAATGAGCAGTTCTTC. Translation: CASSRRLGPPWNEQFF.

The CDR3 nucleotides read TGTGCCAGCACCCACGGACTAGTGGGGGGACAAAACACCGGGGAGCTGTTTTTT. This sequence encodes CASTHGLVGGQNTGELFF. The chain carries TRBV27 and TRBJ2-2; possibly TRBD2 for D (7 bases). Trimming stripped 7 bases from V and 2 bases from J, with 23 bases between. The CDR3 runs 18 residues. From germline, CDR1 is MNHEY and CDR2 SMNVEV (reference sequence).

This clonotype was seen many times. The chain is built from TRBV4-1 and TRBJ2-3, with TRBD2 matching over 7 bases. Germline trimming cut 0 bases from V and 5 bases from J; bases unmatched to any gene: 5. This CDR3 is 15 amino acids long. The germline CDR1 and CDR2 sequences are MGHRA and YSYEKL. The CDR3 sequence is CASSQELPGGDTQYF. CDR3 coding DNA: TGCGCCAGCAGCCAAGAATTACCGGGGGGAGATACGCAGTATTTT.

This clonotype is a singleton in its sample. V gene TRBV5-1 combines with J gene TRBJ2-3; TRBD1 might be the D (7 bases). The V gene's germline CDR1 is SGHRS and CDR2 YFSETQ. Trimming took off 1 base at V and 0 bases at J, with 18 bases between the two ends. This CDR3 has 18 residues. The CDR3 protein is CASSLPWRDRTSTDTQYF. CDR3 sequence (DNA): TGCGCCAGCAGCTTGCCCTGGCGGGACAGAACTAGCACAGATACGCAGTATTTT.

A few counts support this clonotype. CDR3 nucleotides: TGCGCCAGCAGCCAAAAAACAGTGGCGAACACCGGGGAGCTGTTTTTT. Protein: CASSQKTVANTGELFF. The V call is TRBV4-3, the J call TRBJ2-2; D unclear. The germline V gene encodes CDR1 LGHNA and CDR2 YSLEER. The CDR3 loop spans 16 amino acids. V lost 2 bases and J 0 bases, leaving 10 bases between the germline ends.

This clonotype was counted ten times or more. The rearrangement uses TRBV7-2 and TRBJ2-1; D gene unclear. Germline values: CDR1 SGHTA, CDR2 FQGNSA. V was clipped by 1 base and J by 9 bases, with 7 bases between them. This CDR3 spans 12 amino acids. CDR3 DNA: TGTGCCAGCAGCTTAGGATGGGGTGAGCAGTTCTTC. Translating it yields CASSLGWGEQFF.

A few counts support this clonotype. The chain carries TRBV6-6 and TRBJ2-2, with D unresolved. This CDR3 is 11 amino acids long. The germline gives CDR1 MNHNY, CDR2 SVGAGI (reference sequence). The ends were cut back, 7 bases at V and 6 bases at J, with 6 bases in the middle. Here the CDR3 DNA reads TGTGCCAGCACGGGTGCCGGGGAGCTGTTTTTT. Amino acid sequence: CASTGAGELFF.

This clonotype occurred a few times. The V call is TRBV10-3, the J call TRBJ1-5, with TRBD1 matching over 7 bases. Germline V CDR1 and CDR2: ENHRY, SYGVKD. The CDR3 is 17 amino acids. V shed 2 bases, J shed 0 bases, and the junction held 7 bases outside the gene matches. The CDR3 loop is CAISEPGTDYSNQPQHF. The DNA for the CDR3 is TGTGCCATCAGTGAGCCTGGGACAGATTATAGCAATCAGCCCCAGCATTTT.

The chain recombines TRBV6-5 with TRBJ1-1; 12 bases map to TRBD1. This CDR3 spans 15 amino acids. From germline, CDR1 is MNHEY and CDR2 SVGAGI. V shed 5 bases, J shed 6 bases, and the junction held 7 bases outside the gene matches. The CDR3 loop is CASSKPGQGASEAFF. The CDR3 bases are TGTGCCAGCAGTAAACCGGGACAGGGGGCATCTGAAGCTTTCTTT.

This clonotype has just a few counts. V usage is TRBV6-2 or TRBV6-3 and J usage is TRBJ1-5, with a possible D match to TRBD1 (5 bases). V lost 2 bases and J lost 7, with 18 bases in between. Per germline, CDR1 MNHEY and CDR2 SVGEGT. CDR3 length equals 16 residues. For the CDR3, the DNA is TGTGCCAGCAGTTACATAGGAGGCAGGGTAAACCAGCCCCAGCATTTT. Encoded protein: CASSYIGGRVNQPQHF.

There are a few counts of this clonotype. The rearrangement links TRBV5-1 to TRBJ1-1; D is unclear. V gave up 4 bases and J gave up 5 bases, with 12 bases separating them. This CDR3 has 13 residues. Looked up from germline, CDR1 is SGHRS and CDR2 is YFSETQ. CDR3 bases: TGCGCCAGCAGCCTATTCGGACTAACTGAAGCTTTCTTT. This codes for CASSLFGLTEAFF.

This rearrangement joins TRBV7-6 to TRBJ1-2, with D possibly TRBD1 on 5 matching bases. The CDR3 runs to 13 residues. Between the trimmed V and J ends, which lost 5 bases and 8 bases, there was a span of 15 bases. Germline lookup yields CDR1 SGHVS and CDR2 FNYEAQ. Written as DNA, the CDR3 is TGTGCCAGCAGCAACCTCGGACGGGGCGGCTACACCTTC. Its protein product is CASSNLGRGGYTF.

Only a few counts were recorded for this clonotype. The chain uses TRBV5-1 and TRBJ2-1, with 12 positions matching TRBD2. Germline V lookup: CDR1 SGHRS, CDR2 YFSETQ. V gave up 3 bases and J gave up 3 bases; unmatched junction bases: 4. The CDR3 is made up of 16 amino acids. The DNA for the CDR3 is TGCGCCAGCAGCTCCGGACTAGCGGGGTACTACAATGAGCAGTTCTTC. Its translation is CASSSGLAGYYNEQFF.

The chain uses TRBV28 and TRBJ2-7; D is unresolved. Trimming took off 5 bases at V and 0 bases at J, with 23 bases between the two ends. The CDR3 length is 18 residues. Germline V gives CDR1 MDHEN, CDR2 SYDVKM. This CDR3 is CASSTLRADQRHSYEQYV. The CDR3 nucleotides are TGTGCCAGCAGTACCCTCCGGGCAGACCAAAGACACTCCTACGAGCAGTACGTC.

The chain joins TRBV7-9 to TRBJ1-1, with unresolved D. The CDR3 runs 14 residues. Germline loops: CDR1 SEHNR, CDR2 FQNEAQ (reference sequence). Trimming took 5 bases from V and 0 from J, leaving 10 bases between them. This CDR3 is CASSNTNMNTEAFF. The CDR3 DNA is TGTGCCAGCAGCAACACAAACATGAACACTGAAGCTTTCTTT.

This clonotype was seen repeatedly, ten times or more. The V and J genes are TRBV7-2 and TRBJ2-1, with unresolved D. Between the trimmed V and J ends, which lost 2 bases and 8 bases, there was a span of 13 bases. The CDR3 is 14 residues long. Germline V gene lookup returns CDR1 SGHTA and CDR2 FQGNSA. CDR3 sequence: CASSLMGIEDEQFF. CDR3 nucleotide sequence: TGTGCCAGCAGCTTAATGGGAATAGAAGATGAGCAGTTCTTC.

The rearrangement joins TRBV7-4 to TRBJ2-4; no firm D call. The V and J ends lost 2 bases and 0 bases respectively, with 8 bases between them. CDR1 SGHVT and CDR2 SQSDAQ come from the germline V gene. The CDR3 contains 15 residues. CDR3: CASSLSEQAKNIQYF. For the CDR3, the DNA is TGTGCCAGCAGCTTATCAGAGCAAGCCAAAAACATTCAGTACTTC.